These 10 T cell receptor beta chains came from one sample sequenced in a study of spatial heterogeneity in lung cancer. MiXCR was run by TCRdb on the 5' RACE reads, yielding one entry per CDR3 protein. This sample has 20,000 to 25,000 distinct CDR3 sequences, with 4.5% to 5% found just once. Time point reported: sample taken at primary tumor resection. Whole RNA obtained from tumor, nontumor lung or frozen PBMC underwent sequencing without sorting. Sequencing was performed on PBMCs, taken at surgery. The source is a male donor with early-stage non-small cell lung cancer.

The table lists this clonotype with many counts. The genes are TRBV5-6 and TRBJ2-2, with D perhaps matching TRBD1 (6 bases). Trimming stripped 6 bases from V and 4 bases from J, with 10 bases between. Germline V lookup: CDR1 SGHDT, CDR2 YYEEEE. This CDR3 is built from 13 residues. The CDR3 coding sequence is TGTGCCAGCAACAGGGTTTCCACCGGGGAGCTGTTTTTT. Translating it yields CASNRVSTGELFF.

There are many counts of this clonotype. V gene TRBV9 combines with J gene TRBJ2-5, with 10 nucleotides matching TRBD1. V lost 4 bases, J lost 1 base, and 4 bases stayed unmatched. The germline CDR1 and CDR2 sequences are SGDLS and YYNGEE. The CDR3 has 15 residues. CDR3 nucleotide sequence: TGTGCCAGCAGCCAGGGACAGGGGATCCAAGAGACCCAGTACTTC. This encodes CASSQGQGIQETQYF.

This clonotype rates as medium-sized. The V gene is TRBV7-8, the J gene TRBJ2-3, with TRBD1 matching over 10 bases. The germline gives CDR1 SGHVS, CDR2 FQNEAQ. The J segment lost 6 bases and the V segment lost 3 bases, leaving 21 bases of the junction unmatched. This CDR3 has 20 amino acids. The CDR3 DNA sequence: TGTGCCAGCAGCTTCGCCACCGTCGTCCGGGACAGGGGCGTCTGGGATACGCAGTATTTT. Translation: CASSFATVVRDRGVWDTQYF.

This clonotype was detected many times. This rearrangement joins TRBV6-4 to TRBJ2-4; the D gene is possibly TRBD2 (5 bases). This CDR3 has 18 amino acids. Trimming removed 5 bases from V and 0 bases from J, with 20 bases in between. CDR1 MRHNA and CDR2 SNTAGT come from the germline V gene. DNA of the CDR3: TGTGCCAGCAGTCCTCCCCGCGGGCAGGCGAAAGCCAAAAACATTCAGTACTTC. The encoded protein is CASSPPRGQAKAKNIQYF.

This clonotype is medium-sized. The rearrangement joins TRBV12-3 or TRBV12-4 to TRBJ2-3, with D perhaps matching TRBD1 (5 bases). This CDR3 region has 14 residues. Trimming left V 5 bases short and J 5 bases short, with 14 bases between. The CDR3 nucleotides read TGTGCCAGCAGTCAAGGGGTGACCAGAGATACGCAGTATTTT. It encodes CASSQGVTRDTQYF.

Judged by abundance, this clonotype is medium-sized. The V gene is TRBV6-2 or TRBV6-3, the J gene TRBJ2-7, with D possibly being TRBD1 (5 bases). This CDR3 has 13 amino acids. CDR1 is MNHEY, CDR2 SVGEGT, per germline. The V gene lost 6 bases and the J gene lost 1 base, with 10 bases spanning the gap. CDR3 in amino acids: CASRETVSYEQYF. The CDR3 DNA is TGTGCCAGCAGGGAGACAGTTTCCTACGAGCAGTACTTC.

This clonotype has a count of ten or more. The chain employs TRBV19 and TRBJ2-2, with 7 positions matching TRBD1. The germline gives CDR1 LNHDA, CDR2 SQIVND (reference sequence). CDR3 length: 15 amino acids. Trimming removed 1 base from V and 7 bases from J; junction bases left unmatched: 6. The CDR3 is CASSIAHRGNGELFF. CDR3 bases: TGTGCCAGTAGTATAGCCCACAGGGGTAACGGGGAGCTGTTTTTT.

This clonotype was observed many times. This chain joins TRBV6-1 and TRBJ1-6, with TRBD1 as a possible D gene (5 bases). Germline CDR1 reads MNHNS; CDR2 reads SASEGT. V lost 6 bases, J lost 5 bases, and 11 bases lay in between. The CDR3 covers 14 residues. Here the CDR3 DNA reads TGTGCCAGCAGGGACACCATAGATAATTCACCCCTCCACTTT. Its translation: CASRDTIDNSPLHF.

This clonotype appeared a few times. The CDR3 DNA is TGCAGTGCTAGAGCAGAAGGGGATTCACCCCTCCACTTT. As protein: CSARAEGDSPLHF. The rearrangement joins TRBV20-1 to TRBJ1-6; D might be TRBD1 (5 bases). The CDR3 runs 13 residues. The V end was cut by 1 base, the J end by 8 bases, with 9 bases between. Germline V CDR1 and CDR2: DFQATT, SNEGSKA (reference sequence).

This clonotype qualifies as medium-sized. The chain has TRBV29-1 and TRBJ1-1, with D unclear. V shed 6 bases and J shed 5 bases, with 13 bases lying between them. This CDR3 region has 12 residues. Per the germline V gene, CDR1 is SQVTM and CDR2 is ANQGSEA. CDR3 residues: CSVRTMRTEAFF. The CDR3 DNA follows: TGCAGCGTACGAACGATGAGAACTGAAGCTTTCTTT.